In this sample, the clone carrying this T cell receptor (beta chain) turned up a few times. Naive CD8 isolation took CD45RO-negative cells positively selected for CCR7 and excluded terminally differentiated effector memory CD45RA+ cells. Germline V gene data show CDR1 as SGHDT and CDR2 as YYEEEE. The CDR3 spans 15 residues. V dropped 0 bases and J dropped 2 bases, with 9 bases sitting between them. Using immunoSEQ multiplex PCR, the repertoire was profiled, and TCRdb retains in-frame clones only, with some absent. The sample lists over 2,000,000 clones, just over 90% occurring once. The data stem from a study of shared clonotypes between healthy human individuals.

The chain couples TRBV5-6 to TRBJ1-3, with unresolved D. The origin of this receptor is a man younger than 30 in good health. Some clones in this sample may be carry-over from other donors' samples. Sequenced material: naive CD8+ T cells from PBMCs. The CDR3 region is CASSLGWNPGNTIYF. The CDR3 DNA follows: TGTGCCAGCAGCTTGGGATGGAATCCTGGAAACACCATATATTTT.